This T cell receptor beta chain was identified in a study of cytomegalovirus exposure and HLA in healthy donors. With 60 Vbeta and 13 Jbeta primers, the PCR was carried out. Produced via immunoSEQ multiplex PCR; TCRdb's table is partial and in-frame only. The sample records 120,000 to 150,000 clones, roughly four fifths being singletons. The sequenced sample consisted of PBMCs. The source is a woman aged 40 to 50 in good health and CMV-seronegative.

CDR3 loop: CASSLGEHGEQFF. The CDR3 nucleotides read TGCGCCAGCAGCTTGGGGGAGCACGGAGAGCAGTTCTTC. The chain carries TRBV5-1 and TRBJ2-1, with TRBD2 as a possible D gene (5 bases). The CDR3 contains 13 residues. Trimming removed 0 bases at V and 10 bases at J, with 11 bases between. Germline V gene sequence: CDR1 SGHRS, CDR2 YFSETQ.